What follows are 19 T cell receptor beta chains derived from one specimen sequenced in a study of T cell changes during pregnancy in multiple sclerosis. The data were produced by immunoSEQ multiplex PCR, yet TCRdb's version contains in-frame clones alone and is incomplete. The sample contains tens of thousands of clones, 85% to 95% of which appear only once. The sample consisted of CD8+ T cells from peripheral blood mononuclear cells, taken in the third trimester of pregnancy. The source is a female donor in good health, enrolled as a control in a pregnancy study.

The chain links TRBV11-3 to TRBJ2-1, with D tentatively TRBD1 (6 bases). This CDR3 region has 18 residues. CDR1 is SGHNT, CDR2 YENEEA, per germline. Trimming removed 2 bases at V and 1 base at J, with 18 bases between. CDR3 amino acids: CASSLPRDILGSYNEQFF. For the CDR3, the DNA is TGTGCCAGCAGCTTACCCCGGGACATACTAGGGTCCTACAATGAGCAGTTCTTC.

The gene calls are TRBV2 and TRBJ2-3; 11 bases align to TRBD2. The CDR3 spans 16 residues. CDR1 and CDR2 from the germline V gene are SNHLY and FYNNEI. Trimming cost V 8 bases and J 0 bases; bases outside gene matches: 7. In DNA form, the CDR3 reads TGTGCCAGCCAGCATGCTAGCGGGGGGAGCACAGATACGCAGTATTTT. It is translated as CASQHASGGSTDTQYF.

The CDR3 nucleotides read TGTGCCAGCAGCGTAGAACTAGCGGGGGACGAGCAGTACTTC. Protein: CASSVELAGDEQYF. The J gene is TRBJ2-7, the V gene TRBV9; 11 bases map to TRBD2. The CDR3 is 14 amino acids. The germline CDR1 and CDR2 sequences are SGDLS and YYNGEE. V trimming: 0 bases; J trimming: 5 bases; junction bases outside the gene matches: 1.

DNA for the CDR3: TGTGCCTGGAGCGTCGGGAACACCATATATTTT. Protein product: CAWSVGNTIYF. This sequence joins TRBV30 and TRBJ1-3; no clear D gene. From germline, CDR1 is GTSNPN and CDR2 SVGIG (reference sequence). The CDR3 is 11 residues long. V lost 3 bases to trimming and J lost 7 bases, with 7 bases between them.

The V call is TRBV27, the J call TRBJ2-7, with D perhaps TRBD2 (5 bases). Trimming shortened V by 3 bases and J by 6 bases, and 15 bases separated the two germline ends. CDR3 length: 14 amino acids. Germline V lookup: CDR1 MNHEY, CDR2 SMNVEV (reference sequence). CDR3 in amino acids: CASSFPSGRGEQYF. The CDR3 region has the DNA TGTGCCAGCAGTTTTCCCTCCGGACGGGGCGAGCAGTACTTC.

The J gene is TRBJ2-7, the V gene TRBV10-3; 10 positions match TRBD1. The CDR3 spans 16 residues. Per the germline V gene, CDR1 is ENHRY and CDR2 is SYGVKD. The junction had 11 bases not matched to a gene; V was cut back by 4 bases and J by 5 bases. The CDR3 region has the DNA TGTGCCATCAGTGTCCTTTTTGGGACAGGGGCAAACGAGCAGTACTTC. It translates to CAISVLFGTGANEQYF.

This chain joins TRBV12-5 and TRBJ1-2; 10 bases map to TRBD1. Germline CDR1 is LGHNT and CDR2 is FRNRAP. V lost 4 bases and J lost 1; bases outside the gene matches: 9. CDR3 size: 17 residues. The CDR3 DNA sequence: TGTGCTAGTGGTTCCGGGACAGGGGACTCCTATAACTATGGCTACACCTTC. This gives the protein CASGSGTGDSYNYGYTF.

This clone is a singleton in its sample. The rearrangement links TRBV2 to TRBJ1-3, with 7 bases fitting TRBD1. The CDR3 runs 13 residues. J gave up 4 bases and V 9 bases, and 6 bases lay outside the gene matches. Germline CDR1 is SNHLY and CDR2 is FYNNEI. The CDR3 sequence: CARSTGDGNTIYF. CDR3 DNA: TGTGCCAGGTCCACAGGGGACGGAAACACCATATATTTT.

This chain joins TRBV10-1 and TRBJ1-6; 7 positions match TRBD1. Germline V gene lookup returns CDR1 WNHNN and CDR2 SYGVQD (reference sequence). The CDR3 runs to 17 residues. V shed 9 bases and J 0 bases; nucleotides not matched to a gene: 11. The CDR3 loop reads CARPGQPNCSYNSPLHF. CDR3 coding DNA: TGCGCCAGACCGGGACAGCCTAATTGCTCCTATAATTCACCCCTCCACTTT.

The chain carries TRBV4-3 and TRBJ2-3, with D perhaps TRBD2 (6 bases). Germline V gene lookup returns CDR1 LGHNA and CDR2 YSLEER. The length of the CDR3 is 16 residues. Trimming removed 2 bases from V and 0 bases from J, with 12 bases in between. The CDR3: CASSQYVRGSTDTQYF. The CDR3 DNA is TGCGCCAGCAGCCAATACGTGCGGGGAAGCACAGATACGCAGTATTTT.

The chain links TRBV10-2 to TRBJ2-7, with unresolved D. V was shortened by 6 bases and J by 2 bases, with 11 bases between the two germline ends. This CDR3 comprises 13 residues. Germline lookup yields CDR1 WSHSY and CDR2 SAAADI. CDR3 in DNA: TGCGCCAGCAGGTCGGAGTTTCCCTACGAGCAGTACTTC. This translates into CASRSEFPYEQYF.

The V call is TRBV7-6, the J call TRBJ1-5, with unresolved D. CDR1 SGHVS and CDR2 FNYEAQ come from the germline V gene. CDR3 length: 17 residues. V lost 2 bases to trimming and J lost 6 bases, with 20 bases between them. The CDR3 sequence: CASSLNGVGRTGQPQHF. The CDR3 DNA reads TGTGCCAGCAGCTTAAACGGGGTCGGCAGGACGGGTCAGCCCCAGCATTTT.

The chain links TRBV19 to TRBJ2-3; 10 bases fit TRBD1. Trimming at V came to 4 bases and at J to 4 bases, leaving 11 bases not matched to a gene. The CDR3 extends over 17 amino acids. Germline V gene sequence: CDR1 LNHDA, CDR2 SQIVND (reference sequence). The CDR3 sequence is CASSTHPSTGGPDTQYF. CDR3 bases: TGTGCCAGTAGTACTCACCCATCGACAGGGGGCCCAGATACGCAGTATTTT.

The chain has TRBV29-1 and TRBJ2-2; TRBD1 aligns across 9 bases. Germline-derived CDR1 and CDR2 are SQVTM and ANQGSEA. This CDR3 is built from 16 residues. J was trimmed by 0 bases and V by 6 bases; bases with no gene match: 8. CDR3 DNA: TGCAGCGTACAGACCGGGACAGGGACGAACACCGGGGAGCTGTTTTTT. Translation: CSVQTGTGTNTGELFF.

The V gene is TRBV7-2, the J gene TRBJ1-2; D remains ambiguous. Germline loops: CDR1 SGHTA, CDR2 FQGNSA. The CDR3 covers 13 residues. V was cut by 5 bases and J by 2 bases, with 9 bases left in between. The CDR3 protein is CASSITVNYGYTF. As DNA, the CDR3 is TGTGCCAGCAGCATCACAGTCAACTATGGCTACACCTTC.

This chain uses TRBV4-3 with TRBJ1-4, with D possibly matching TRBD1 (6 bases). The length of the CDR3 is 15 residues. With 3 bases removed from V and 5 bases from J, the gap between germline ends came to 13 bases. CDR1 is LGHNA, CDR2 YSLEER, per germline. The CDR3 DNA is TGCGCCAGCAGCCAGGGCACAGGGCCGAATGAAAAACTGTTTTTT. It translates to CASSQGTGPNEKLFF.

The chain carries TRBV6-5 and TRBJ1-6; unclear D gene. CDR3 size: 14 residues. Germline lookup yields CDR1 MNHEY and CDR2 SVGAGI. V lost 6 bases and J 11 bases, leaving 17 bases between the germline ends. The CDR3, as DNA: TGTGCCAGCAGGGCTACCGGGGTCCCCGCACCCCTCCACTTT. Protein sequence: CASRATGVPAPLHF.

This chain links TRBV11-3 with TRBJ1-1; maybe TRBD1 (6 bases). Trimming took 5 bases from V and 7 from J, leaving 17 bases between them. CDR3 size: 14 residues. Germline loops: CDR1 SGHNT, CDR2 YENEEA. The CDR3 bases are TGTGCCAGCAGCCGAAGCCAGGGGTTTCATGAAGCTTTCTTT. Translation: CASSRSQGFHEAFF.

Of note for this clone: The same CDR3 arises from other DNA sequences in this sample as well. V is TRBV9 and J is TRBJ2-7, with TRBD1 identical over 8 bases. The germline gives CDR1 SGDLS, CDR2 YYNGEE. V shed 0 bases and J 2 bases; nucleotides not matched to a gene: 4. The CDR3 loop spans 15 amino acids. CDR3 protein: CASSVGGQGAYEQYF. The CDR3 coding sequence is TGTGCCAGCAGCGTAGGAGGACAGGGCGCCTACGAGCAGTACTTC.